One and the same sample provided the 21 T cell receptor beta chains below, sequenced in a study of shared clonotypes between healthy human individuals. Only in-frame clones appear in the TCRdb table, and some are missing; sequencing was by immunoSEQ multiplex PCR. The profile covers fewer than 130,000 clones, with roughly 70% appearing a single time and roughly a quarter taken by the ten largest. The sequenced sample was memory CD8+ T cells sorted from blood. Noted subset: CD45RO+ cells pooled with CCR7-negative TemRA cells. These receptors were collected from a woman aged 25 to 39 in good health.

This clone was recorded a few times. This sequence joins TRBV2 and TRBJ2-1; D remains ambiguous. The CDR3 is made up of 11 amino acids. Germline values: CDR1 SNHLY, CDR2 FYNNEI. Trimming cost V 7 bases and J 8 bases, with 9 bases left between them. CDR3 in DNA: TGTGCCAGCAAGTTTACCGATGAGCAGTTCTTC. Translated: CASKFTDEQFF. The variable domain in full, completed from reference TRBV2 and TRBJ2-1, reads EPEVTQTPSHQVTQMGQEVILRCVPISNHLYFYWYRQILGQKVEFLVSFYNNEISEKSEIFDDQFSVERPDGSNFTLKIRSTKLEDSAMYFCASKFTDEQFFGPGTRLTVL.

The chain carries TRBV5-1 and TRBJ2-7; 8 nucleotides agree with TRBD1. J was trimmed by 4 bases and V by 0 bases; bases with no gene match: 6. The CDR3 length is 15 residues. In germline, CDR1 is SGHRS, CDR2 YFSETQ. In DNA form, the CDR3 reads TGCGCCAGCAGCTTGGCCCAGGGGGCACCTTACGAGCAGTACTTC. This translates into CASSLAQGAPYEQYF.

V is TRBV5-1 and J is TRBJ2-2; TRBD2 matches 10 bases. The trim removed 2 bases at V and 2 bases at J, leaving 6 bases unmatched. Germline CDR1 and CDR2: SGHRS and YFSETQ. This CDR3 has 17 residues. As DNA, the CDR3 is TGCGCCAGCAGCTTCGCTAGCGGGAGTAGAAACACCGGGGAGCTGTTTTTT. Protein: CASSFASGSRNTGELFF.

V is TRBV20-1 and J is TRBJ2-5; TRBD1 might be the D (6 bases). The germline gives CDR1 DFQATT, CDR2 SNEGSKA (reference sequence). Between the trimmed V and J ends, which lost 2 bases and 9 bases, there was a span of 10 bases. CDR3 length: 11 amino acids. The CDR3 DNA is TGCAGTGCTAGACGCCCAGGGGCCCAGTACTTC. Its protein product is CSARRPGAQYF.

The chain carries TRBV5-6 and TRBJ2-2; no reliable D call. Trimming stripped 1 base from V and 4 bases from J, with 14 bases between. CDR1 and CDR2 from the germline V gene are SGHDT and YYEEEE. CDR3 length: 16 residues. Here the CDR3 DNA reads TGTGCCAGCAGCTTGAGTCAGGACGCTTTCACCGGGGAGCTGTTTTTT. It codes for CASSLSQDAFTGELFF.

This chain connects TRBV6-4 to TRBJ2-3, with 7 bases fitting TRBD2. This CDR3 contains 14 residues. Germline loops: CDR1 MRHNA, CDR2 SNTAGT. With 2 bases clipped from V and 3 bases from J, the junction kept 2 bases outside the gene matches. CDR3 residues: CASSDGGETDTQYF. The DNA for the CDR3 is TGTGCCAGCAGTGACGGGGGGGAGACAGATACGCAGTATTTT.

This rearrangement joins TRBV29-1 to TRBJ2-1, with 11 nucleotides matching TRBD2. J was trimmed by 4 bases and V by 7 bases; bases with no gene match: 18. In germline, CDR1 is SQVTM, CDR2 ANQGSEA. The CDR3 covers 18 residues. The CDR3 DNA sequence: TGCAGCGGGGGGACACTCGACCGGTGGACTAGCGGGTACAATGAGCAGTTCTTC. This encodes CSGGTLDRWTSGYNEQFF.

This clone was seen many times. The chain recombines TRBV13 with TRBJ2-1; weak D call: TRBD1 (6 bases). Germline V gives CDR1 PRHDT, CDR2 FYEKMQ (reference sequence). CDR3 length: 15 amino acids. Trimming took off 1 base at V and 5 bases at J, with 12 bases between the two ends. The CDR3 here is CASSLEGRGNNEQFF. CDR3 DNA: TGTGCCAGCAGCTTAGAGGGCAGGGGCAACAATGAGCAGTTCTTC.

The genes are TRBV27 and TRBJ2-1; weak D call: TRBD2 (6 bases). Per germline, CDR1 MNHEY and CDR2 SMNVEV (reference sequence). This CDR3 region has 18 residues. V was clipped by 10 bases and J by 5 bases, with 30 bases between them. DNA for the CDR3: TGTGCCACATCGACACAACTAGCTAGGGGATTTTACCACAATGAGCAGTTCTTC. This codes for CATSTQLARGFYHNEQFF.

The chain uses TRBV6-1 and TRBJ1-6; 7 nucleotides agree with TRBD1. V was pared by 1 base and J by 10 bases, with 7 bases of the junction left unmatched. The CDR3 consists of 15 residues. The V gene's germline CDR1 is MNHNS and CDR2 SASEGT. The CDR3 here is CASSEEGGGISPLHF. The CDR3 nucleotides are TGTGCCAGCAGTGAAGAGGGAGGGGGCATCTCACCCCTCCACTTT.

The genes are TRBV10-2 and TRBJ2-5; no reliable D call. Germline V CDR1 and CDR2: WSHSY, SAAADI. The CDR3 length is 12 residues. Trimming took off 8 bases at V and 6 bases at J, with 13 bases between the two ends. DNA of the CDR3: TGCGCCAGCCCGTACCCCTTGAAGACCCAGTACTTC. Translating gives CASPYPLKTQYF.

V usage is TRBV7-6 and J usage is TRBJ1-1; no reliable D call. V lost 2 bases and J 3 bases, leaving 10 bases between the germline ends. Germline V gene data show CDR1 as SGHVS and CDR2 as FNYEAQ. The CDR3 covers 14 residues. CDR3 DNA sequence: TGTGCCAGCAGCTTACGGGCCTCGGACACTGAAGCTTTCTTT. Translated: CASSLRASDTEAFF.

This chain connects TRBV14 to TRBJ1-1; no clear D. Germline loops: CDR1 SGHDN, CDR2 FVKESK. The V end lost 3 bases, the J end lost 7 bases, and 18 bases lay between the germline ends. CDR3 length: 15 residues. In nucleotides, the CDR3 is TGTGCCAGCAGCCAGAGTTGGAGGCGAGGGAGTGAAGCTTTCTTT. This encodes CASSQSWRRGSEAFF.

This clone was observed a few times. The chain has TRBV4-1 and TRBJ1-2; D is ambiguous. This CDR3 spans 14 amino acids. The V end was cut by 5 bases, the J end by 9 bases, with 19 bases between. Germline V gene sequence: CDR1 MGHRA, CDR2 YSYEKL. CDR3 residues: CASSYISGELRYTF. In DNA form, the CDR3 reads TGCGCCAGCAGCTACATCTCCGGGGAGTTGCGCTACACCTTC.

The chain carries TRBV7-6 and TRBJ2-7, with 7 nucleotides matching TRBD1. Germline V CDR1 and CDR2: SGHVS, FNYEAQ. The CDR3 loop spans 16 amino acids. V gave up 0 bases and J gave up 0 bases; unmatched junction bases: 5. CDR3 sequence (DNA): TGTGCCAGCAGCTTAGCGCCGACAGGGAACTCCTACGAGCAGTACTTC. The encoded protein is CASSLAPTGNSYEQYF.

V usage is TRBV16 and J usage is TRBJ2-7; D is possibly TRBD1 (6 bases). V lost 0 bases and J lost 3, with 18 bases in between. The CDR3 loop spans 17 amino acids. Germline V gene data show CDR1 as KGHSY and CDR2 as FQNENV. In DNA, the CDR3 is TGTGCCAGCAGCCAATCGGCTGGGACACAGGAACTCTACGAGCAGTACTTC. Protein: CASSQSAGTQELYEQYF.

This chain links TRBV14 with TRBJ2-2; D is tentatively TRBD1 or TRBD2 (5 bases each). The CDR3 runs 17 residues. With 2 bases removed from V and 0 bases from J, the gap between germline ends came to 13 bases. CDR1 is SGHDN and CDR2 is FVKESK in the germline V gene. CDR3 region: CASSQSGRGANTGELFF. CDR3 nucleotides: TGTGCCAGCAGCCAAAGCGGAAGGGGCGCGAACACCGGGGAGCTGTTTTTT.

The chain couples TRBV7-9 to TRBJ2-2; D is uncertain. Trimming took off 5 bases at V and 0 bases at J, with 22 bases between the two ends. The CDR3 covers 19 residues. CDR1 is SEHNR, CDR2 FQNEAQ, per germline (reference sequence). Here the CDR3 DNA reads TGTGCCAGCAGCGGCCCCATTCAAGTTACACGCCCGAACACCGGGGAGCTGTTTTTT. Translation: CASSGPIQVTRPNTGELFF.

CDR3 in DNA: TGTGCCACCAGCAGTTTCCTCTCCTACGAGCAGTACTTC. Translating it yields CATSSFLSYEQYF. This chain joins TRBV15 and TRBJ2-7, with D unclear. Germline-derived CDR1 and CDR2 are LNHNV and YYDKDF (reference sequence). V lost 3 bases to trimming and J lost 0 bases, with 6 bases between them. CDR3 length equals 13 residues.

This clone was seen a single time. This rearrangement joins TRBV27 to TRBJ2-7; a possible D gene is TRBD1 (6 bases). Germline CDR1 and CDR2: MNHEY and SMNVEV (reference sequence). V was cut by 3 bases and J by 4 bases, with 16 bases left in between. This CDR3 is 15 amino acids long. CDR3 sequence (DNA): TGTGCCAGCAGTTTGGCTACCGGGACACCTTACGAGCAGTACTTC. The encoded protein is CASSLATGTPYEQYF.

The chain is built from TRBV27 and TRBJ2-7, with D possibly TRBD2 on 6 matching bases. Germline V lookup: CDR1 MNHEY, CDR2 SMNVEV (reference sequence). This CDR3 comprises 14 residues. V lost 5 bases and J 4 bases, leaving 15 bases between the germline ends. The CDR3 nucleotides read TGTGCCAGCAGTCCTAAGGCGGGACCGTACGAGCAGTACTTC. This sequence encodes CASSPKAGPYEQYF.